This TCR beta chain derives from a study of CD8 T cell repertoires and HIV-1 epitope variants. Background on the study: T cells were stimulated with Twenty-five Gag and Nef peptides separately.

CDR3 size: 16 residues. Germline V CDR1 and CDR2: SNHLY, FYNNEI. V lost 7 bases to trimming and J lost 1 base; unmatched junction nucleotides: 8. This clone was detected a few times. The antigen is unknown. The data were produced by immunoSEQ multiplex PCR, yet TCRdb's version contains in-frame clones alone and is incomplete. The data contain about 4,000 clones, 68% of them seen just once; the ten biggest clones take up 40% to 50%. The sequence was obtained from a male donor with HIV. The chain has TRBV2 and TRBJ2-3; 10 bases are a match to TRBD2. The sequenced sample consisted of cultured CD8+ T cells derived from PBMCs. The CDR3 DNA is TGTGCCAGCATTGGGCTAGCGGGGGTAGGCACAGATACGCAGTATTTT. It encodes CASIGLAGVGTDTQYF.